This T cell receptor (beta chain) was sequenced in a study of shared clonotypes between healthy human individuals. Germline-derived CDR1 and CDR2 are KGHSH and LQKENI. There are 15 residues in the CDR3. V shed 3 bases, J shed 5 bases, and the junction held 8 bases outside the gene matches. Study-wide results and caveats: Several donors held approximately 5% of naive CD4 clonotypes in common. In contrast to clonotypes shared by all four donors, non-shared clonotypes had lower generation probabilities.

Of note for this clone: What it binds is not known.

A deep-level run was used for the assay. Sorted-subset replicate PCR reactions were performed with approximately 200 ng DNA, corresponding to roughly 31,000 T cell genomes. TCRdb's copy holds only in-frame clones and misses some; the assay was immunoSEQ multiplex PCR. This sample has roughly 2.2 million clones, with 85% to 95% found just once. This clonotype was obtained from a man between 18 and 29 years old in good health. Some clones in this sample may be carry-over from other donors' samples. The specimen was naive CD4+ T cells from PBMCs. Stated subset: CD45RA+ positively selected. The chain joins TRBV18 to TRBJ2-5, with 8 positions matching TRBD1. The CDR3 DNA is TGTGCCAGCTCACCCACAGGGGGATTGAAGGAGACCCAGTACTTC. This translates into CASSPTGGLKETQYF.